This T cell receptor (beta chain) was sequenced in a study of OX40 agonist ivuxolimab in advanced cancers. Study-wide points: At doses 0.1 to 3.0 mg/kg, CD4+ and CD8+ clones expanded.

CDR1 is SGHTA, CDR2 FQGNSA, per germline. With 4 bases removed from V and 7 bases from J, the gap between germline ends came to 19 bases. CDR3 length equals 15 residues. Data came from immunoSEQ multiplex PCR; TCRdb stores just in-frame clones and leaves some out. The profile covers tens of thousands of clones, with 80% to 90% appearing a single time and around 12% taken by the ten largest. Details on this clone: What it binds is unknown.

J is TRBJ2-5 and V is TRBV7-2; a possible D gene is TRBD2 (5 bases). This receptor was identified in an adult with an advanced solid tumor such as melanoma, head and neck, liver or kidney cancer. The sequencing used CD4+ or CD8+ T cells sorted from blood, collected in a trial of the OX40 agonist ivuxolimab. The CDR3 loop is CASSSLGLSRGTQYF. CDR3 DNA: TGTGCCAGCAGCTCCCTCGGACTCTCAAGAGGGACCCAGTACTTC. The variable domain in full, with the rest retrieved from reference TRBV7-2 and TRBJ2-5, is GAGVSQSPSNKVTEKGKDVELRCDPISGHTALYWYRQSLGQGLEFLIYFQGNSAPDKSGLPSDRFSAERTGGSVSTLTIQRTQQEDSAVYLCASSSLGLSRGTQYFGPGTRLLVL.